Listed below are T cell receptor beta chains from one sample, sequenced in a study of T cell changes during pregnancy in multiple sclerosis. Sequencing used immunoSEQ multiplex PCR; TCRdb keeps in-frame clones, though not all of them. The sample carries almost 95,000 clones, more than 90% recorded once. The sample consisted of peripheral blood, taken in the first trimester of pregnancy. The source is a female donor with multiple sclerosis, enrolled in a pregnancy study. Each CDR3 is given with its conserved first and last residue. The order of the fields is CDR3 protein, CDR3 DNA, clone size, D gene, J gene, V gene. A D gene is named only where the DNA matches it firmly. Part of the rows lack a size; the others show once, few, many or a class for expanded clones.

CDR3aa: CASNPLGTGKETQYF
CDR3nt: TGTGCCAGCAACCCTCTGGGGACAGGGAAAGAGACCCAGTACTTC
abundance: -
d_gene: TRBD1
j_gene: TRBJ2-5
v_gene: TRBV6-5

CDR3aa: CASSRHGTDYNEQFF
CDR3nt: TGTGCCAGCAGTCGCCACGGGACAGACTACAATGAGCAGTTCTTC
abundance: -
d_gene: TRBD1
j_gene: TRBJ2-1
v_gene: TRBV6-1

CDR3aa: CASSKGGGRSNQPQHF
CDR3nt: TGTGCCAGCAGCAAAGGCGGGGGGAGAAGCAATCAGCCCCAGCATTTT
abundance: -
d_gene: -
j_gene: TRBJ1-5
v_gene: TRBV21-1

CDR3aa: CASKDRAFQGQPQHF
CDR3nt: TGTGCCAGCAAGGACAGGGCGTTCCAGGGTCAGCCCCAGCATTTT
abundance: -
d_gene: TRBD1
j_gene: TRBJ1-5
v_gene: TRBV19

CDR3aa: CASSLNRGSYNEQFF
CDR3nt: TGTGCCAGCAGCTTAAACAGGGGGTCCTACAATGAGCAGTTCTTC
abundance: -
d_gene: TRBD1
j_gene: TRBJ2-1
v_gene: TRBV5-8

CDR3aa: CASSWGQEVNYEQYF
CDR3nt: TGTGCCAGCAGCTGGGGACAGGAAGTAAACTACGAGCAGTACTTC
abundance: -
d_gene: TRBD1
j_gene: TRBJ2-7
v_gene: TRBV5-6

CDR3aa: CASSQDQGWFEQFF
CDR3nt: TGCGCCAGCAGCCAAGATCAGGGTTGGTTTGAGCAGTTCTTC
abundance: once
d_gene: -
j_gene: TRBJ2-1
v_gene: TRBV4-3

CDR3aa: CASRGTGLETQYF
CDR3nt: TGTGCCAGCAGGGGGACAGGGCTAGAGACCCAGTACTTC
abundance: -
d_gene: TRBD1
j_gene: TRBJ2-5
v_gene: TRBV6-1

CDR3aa: CASSRRGEGHEQYF
CDR3nt: TGTGCCAGCAGCCGAAGGGGGGAGGGCCACGAGCAGTACTTC
abundance: -
d_gene: -
j_gene: TRBJ2-7
v_gene: TRBV28

CDR3aa: CASSDQGGATGELFF
CDR3nt: TGTGCCAGCAGCGACCAAGGCGGGGCCACCGGGGAGCTGTTTTTT
abundance: -
d_gene: -
j_gene: TRBJ2-2
v_gene: TRBV9

CDR3aa: CASTRGDFDTGELFF
CDR3nt: TGCGCCAGCACCCGCGGGGATTTCGACACCGGGGAGCTGTTTTTT
abundance: -
d_gene: -
j_gene: TRBJ2-2
v_gene: TRBV5-1

CDR3aa: CASSPPGTQDTEAFF
CDR3nt: TGTGCCAGCTCACCCCCCGGGACTCAGGACACTGAAGCTTTCTTT
abundance: -
d_gene: -
j_gene: TRBJ1-1
v_gene: TRBV18

CDR3aa: CASTAWASGLYNEQFF
CDR3nt: TGTGCCAGTACCGCCTGGGCTAGCGGATTATACAATGAGCAGTTCTTC
abundance: -
d_gene: TRBD2
j_gene: TRBJ2-1
v_gene: TRBV19

CDR3aa: CASSPGQTNEQFF
CDR3nt: TGTGCCAGCAGCCCCGGACAGACCAATGAGCAGTTCTTC
abundance: -
d_gene: -
j_gene: TRBJ2-1
v_gene: TRBV13

CDR3aa: CASSRTGGMNEQFF
CDR3nt: TGCGCCAGCAGTCGGACAGGGGGCATGAATGAGCAGTTCTTC
abundance: -
d_gene: TRBD1
j_gene: TRBJ2-1
v_gene: TRBV10-2

CDR3aa: CAWSVPSGSSEQYF
CDR3nt: TGTGCCTGGAGTGTACCAAGCGGGAGCTCCGAGCAGTACTTC
abundance: -
d_gene: TRBD2
j_gene: TRBJ2-7
v_gene: TRBV30

CDR3aa: CASSATSVRYNEQFF
CDR3nt: TGTGCCAGCAGCGCAACTAGTGTCCGCTACAATGAGCAGTTCTTC
abundance: -
d_gene: -
j_gene: TRBJ2-1
v_gene: TRBV9

CDR3aa: CASSQPGQGVYEAFF
CDR3nt: TGCGCCAGCAGCCAGCCGGGACAGGGGGTTTATGAAGCTTTCTTT
abundance: -
d_gene: TRBD1
j_gene: TRBJ1-1
v_gene: TRBV4-1

CDR3aa: CASSLGTETSGATYEQYF
CDR3nt: TGTGCCAGCAGCCTTGGGACAGAGACTAGCGGCGCTACCTACGAGCAGTACTTC
abundance: -
d_gene: TRBD2
j_gene: TRBJ2-7
v_gene: TRBV5-8

CDR3aa: CASSPAGGGEKLFF
CDR3nt: TGTGCCAGCAGCCCGGCAGGGGGCGGTGAAAAACTGTTTTTT
abundance: -
d_gene: TRBD1
j_gene: TRBJ1-4
v_gene: TRBV5-4

CDR3aa: CASSFQAGTSGRAPYTDTQYF
CDR3nt: TGTGCCAGCAGTTTTCAAGCCGGGACTAGCGGGAGAGCCCCCTACACAGATACGCAGTATTTT
abundance: -
d_gene: -
j_gene: TRBJ2-3
v_gene: TRBV12-1

CDR3aa: CASSLDRDYGYTF
CDR3nt: TGCGCCAGCAGCCTGGACAGGGACTATGGCTACACCTTC
abundance: -
d_gene: TRBD1
j_gene: TRBJ1-2
v_gene: TRBV5-1